A selection of T cell receptor beta chains follows, all from one sample in a study of T cell responses to AZD1222 COVID-19 vaccine. Only in-frame clones appear in the TCRdb table, and some are missing; sequencing was by immunoSEQ multiplex PCR. The table shows over 110,000 clones, with about 93% occurring only once. The specimen was peripheral blood, collected on day 0 of AZD1222 vaccination. The source is an adult in good health. The CDR3 runs from the conserved cysteine through the conserved F or W. The order of the fields is D gene, clone size, V gene, J gene, CDR3 DNA, CDR3 protein. D genes are given only for firm matches. The size field is filled for only some rows; it gives once, few, many or a size class.

NA	NA	TRBV14	TRBJ2-5	TGTGCCAGCAGGCAGACCAGGGCTGTGAGAGAGACCCAGTACTTC	CASRQTRAVRETQYF
NA	NA	TRBV7-9	TRBJ1-4	TGTGCCAGCAGCTCAAATGCAGCTGCAACTAATGAAAAACTGTTTTTT	CASSSNAAATNEKLFF
NA	once	TRBV10-3	TRBJ1-1	TGTGCCATCAGTGATCGCTTAGGGAACACTGAAGCTTTCTTT	CAISDRLGNTEAFF
NA	NA	TRBV29-1	TRBJ2-3	TGCAGCGTTGAAAGGCTCACAGATACGCAGTATTTT	CSVERLTDTQYF
NA	NA	TRBV12-3/TRBV12-4	TRBJ1-1	TGTGCCAGCAGTCCCACACGGAACACTGAAGCTTTCTTT	CASSPTRNTEAFF
TRBD1	NA	TRBV5-1	TRBJ1-4	TGCGCCAGCAGCTTGGCCGGGACAGGGGACACTGAAAAACTGTTTTTT	CASSLAGTGDTEKLFF
TRBD2	NA	TRBV5-4	TRBJ2-1	TGTGCCAGCAGCTTGGCTAGCGGGAGTAATGAGCAGTTCTTC	CASSLASGSNEQFF
NA	NA	TRBV18	TRBJ2-7	TGTGCCAGCTCACCAGAGTTAAGGGCATCTAGCGAGCAGTACTTC	CASSPELRASSEQYF
NA	NA	TRBV11-2	TRBJ1-1	TGTGCCAGCAGAGTGGAGTTGAACACTGAAGCTTTCTTT	CASRVELNTEAFF
NA	once	TRBV12-3/TRBV12-4	TRBJ1-2	TGTGCCAGCAGTTTGAATTACAGGGAGGGCTACACCTTC	CASSLNYREGYTF
NA	NA	TRBV3-1/TRBV3-2	TRBJ1-1	TGTGCCAGCAGCCTCTATTTTGGGTCCACTGAAGCTTTCTTT	CASSLYFGSTEAFF
NA	NA	TRBV3-1/TRBV3-2	TRBJ1-1	TGTGCCGTTTCACAGGGAACAACTGAAGCTTTCTTT	CAVSQGTTEAFF
TRBD1	once	TRBV7-9	TRBJ2-5	TGTGCCAGCAGCTTGACAGGGGTACGAGGGACCCAGTACTTC	CASSLTGVRGTQYF
TRBD1	NA	TRBV7-9	TRBJ2-3	TGTGCCAGCACCCGGACAGGCGTTAGCACAGATACGCAATATTTT	CASTRTGVSTDTQYF
NA	once	TRBV6-5	TRBJ2-7	TGTGCCAGCGGACCGAGTAGCTCCTACGAGCAGTACTTC	CASGPSSSYEQYF
NA	NA	TRBV7-9	TRBJ2-3	TGTGCCAGCAGCTTAGGGCAGGCCCTCACAGATACGCAGTATTTT	CASSLGQALTDTQYF
NA	NA	TRBV2	TRBJ1-2	TGTGCCAGCAGTGAGGGCGTGGACTATGGCTACACCTTC	CASSEGVDYGYTF
TRBD1	NA	TRBV14	TRBJ1-2	TGTGCCAGCAGCCAAAGGACAGGGTACTATGGCTACACCTTC	CASSQRTGYYGYTF